The present T cell receptor beta chain was sequenced within a study of cytomegalovirus exposure and HLA in healthy donors. Study-wide findings and caveats: The listing of roughly 160 TCR beta chains classed them as cytomegalovirus-associated.

CDR3 length: 14 amino acids. CDR1 is SGDLS, CDR2 YYNGEE, per germline. The trim removed 3 bases at V and 1 base at J, leaving 3 bases unmatched. Note on this clone: Its antigen is unknown.

The study ran its PCR with 60 Vbeta and 13 Jbeta primers. Data came from immunoSEQ multiplex PCR; TCRdb stores just in-frame clones and leaves some out. The sample contains 130,000 or so clones, about 9.4% of which appear only once. The TCR was taken from a woman in her forties in good health and CMV-seropositive. This chain links TRBV9 with TRBJ1-2, with 7 bases that match TRBD1. Input material: PBMCs. The CDR3 DNA follows: TGTGCCAGCAGCGCCTACAGGGGTAACTATGGCTACACCTTC. It is translated as CASSAYRGNYGYTF.